This TCR beta chain originates from a study of CD8 T cells in Susac syndrome (dated by TCRdb to between 2017 and 2020). Concerning the study at large: Among the sequenced Susac syndrome patients, five or six had clinically active disease and eight were in clinical remission. CD8+ T cell repertoire clonality was compared between about 12 healthy donors, approximately 14 Susac syndrome patients and roughly 15 multiple sclerosis patients. The study used repertoire sequencing to test whether antigen drove CD8+ T cell activation and differentiation in Susac syndrome. At the time of blood withdrawal, Susac syndrome patients were either therapy-naive, taking corticosteroids (with some also receiving IVIg), or on IVIg alone. Beyond this particular receptor, the publication reports: Susac syndrome CD8+ repertoires showed clonal expansion, highest in CD8+ TEMRA cells and greater in clinically active than remitting patients. The number of individuals in the TCR sequencing and HLA analysis was acknowledged as relatively small. In the total CD8+ and CD8+ TEMRA repertoires, approximately 16 and five Susac-specific public clones, respectively, were identified.

RNA was extracted with the RNeasy kit and 0.5 to 1 ug was reverse transcribed using random hexamers. TCR beta CDR3 regions were amplified with the immunoSEQ multiplex PCR assay covering 54 Vbeta and 13 Jbeta segments. Bias from PCR amplification was corrected by using a synthetic template baseline for primer optimization and for computational correction. Per the authors' processing: Only productive sequences were kept, with reads annotated to V, D and J genes according to IMGT and analyzed in immunoSEQ Analyzer. Clonality was calculated as one minus the Shannon entropy normalized by log2 of the number of productive unique sequences. Public and private clones were assessed among the 100 most prevalent clones of each patient and control. Susac-specific clones were defined as absent from healthy and MS cohorts, about 1,000 published viral clones and other ImmuneACCESS disease sequences. Through fastp at Q25 and MiXCR, TCRdb rebuilt clones from the public reads, retaining in-frame beta chains. Records with the same CDR3 protein are collapsed into one entry carrying the most frequent genes and DNA. The authors' filters were not applied to this entry. The table for this sample lists roughly 100,000 distinct CDR3 sequences; approximately 93% of them were counted only once. About 0.41% of the sample belongs to the ten largest clones.

With regard to this clonotype: The antigen it binds to is not known. Base qualities are not recorded, but no much larger clone differs from it by a single base.

Peripheral blood CD8+ and CD4+ T cells from healthy donors, Susac syndrome patients and multiple sclerosis patients were profiled using high-throughput TCR beta sequencing. The Susac syndrome patients fulfilled recently defined diagnostic criteria for definite or probable disease. Bulk CD8+ and CD4+ T cells were purified by magnetic negative isolation, while CD8+ TEMRA cells were enriched using FACS. Blood was drawn into EDTA tubes, processed within 24 hours, and PBMCs were isolated by density gradient centrifugation. PBMCs destined for TCR sequencing were cryopreserved in liquid nitrogen and later thawed in a 37 °C water bath. The sorted or isolated CD4+, CD8+ and CD8+ TEMRA cells reached a purity of at least 90%. V lost 5 bases and J lost 4 bases, and the count of bases not matched to a germline gene is 6. Inclusive of the bounding cysteine and phenylalanine, the CDR3 is 16 residues long. Only the CDR3 portion is preserved as DNA: 48 bases, with reading frame beginning at the first base. Based on the germline V gene, the CDR1 and CDR2 sequences are SGHTA and FQGNSA.

Sequenced sample: CD8+ T cells from PBMCs. The receptor comes from a human donor with Susac syndrome. The chain uses TRBV7-2 and TRBJ2-5; 14 nucleotides in the junction match TRBD2. The CDR3 corresponds to CASSLRTSGGLETQYF. The nucleotide sequence reads as follows: TGTGCCAGCAGCCTCCGGACTAGCGGGGGGTTAGAGACCCAGTACTTC.